This T cell receptor (beta chain) was sequenced for a study of cytomegalovirus exposure and HLA in healthy donors. Study-level points and caveats: For most TCR sequences rarity was the rule, although some public TCRs occurred in many donors. Later on, a genetic analysis was performed. It linked a missense variant in DCLRE1C with V- and J-gene trimming of TCR beta.

Germline V gives CDR1 SGDLS, CDR2 YYNGEE. CDR3 length equals 14 residues. Trimming took 4 bases from V and 4 from J, leaving 12 bases between them. The sample holds a few counts of this clone. The antigen remains undetermined. Primers for the PCR totalled 60 Vbeta and 13 Jbeta. The method was immunoSEQ multiplex PCR; TCRdb's version includes in-frame clones alone and lacks a portion of them. Of 100,000 to 150,000 clones in the sample, around 70% were seen once. The sample was PBMCs. The rearrangement links TRBV9 to TRBJ1-3, with D unclear. This sequence was found in a woman aged 55-69 years in good health and CMV-seropositive. The CDR3 region is CASSFDAGGNTIYF. In DNA form, the CDR3 reads TGTGCCAGCAGCTTTGACGCAGGCGGAAACACCATATATTTT.